This TCR beta chain was sequenced during a study of blood T cell repertoires in COVID-19. Study details: Collection of acute and convalescent COVID-19 samples took place in the United States, Italy and Spain. Nucleic acid was either cDNA or gDNA, and it came from T cells, B-cell-depleted T cells, or PBMCs.

Original data processing: Amplification with reference gene primers provided the estimates of nucleated cell counts. The data were produced by immunoSEQ multiplex PCR, yet TCRdb's version contains in-frame clones alone and is incomplete. V and J calls and clone size are copied from that table; D and trimming were computed from the DNA. The sample carries about 220,000 clones, approximately 84% recorded once. Between the trimmed V and J ends, which lost 1 base and 7 bases, there was a span of 14 bases. Germline CDR1 reads MGHRA; CDR2 reads YSYEKL. This CDR3 has 15 residues. Sequencing input: peripheral blood. The TCR comes from a woman aged 55-69 years with acute or convalescent COVID-19. The V call is TRBV4-1, the J call TRBJ1-5; the D gene is possibly TRBD1 (5 bases). The CDR3 DNA is TGCGCCAGCAGCCAAGCCCCGGAGGGGAGACAGCCCCAGCATTTT. Protein product: CASSQAPEGRQPQHF.